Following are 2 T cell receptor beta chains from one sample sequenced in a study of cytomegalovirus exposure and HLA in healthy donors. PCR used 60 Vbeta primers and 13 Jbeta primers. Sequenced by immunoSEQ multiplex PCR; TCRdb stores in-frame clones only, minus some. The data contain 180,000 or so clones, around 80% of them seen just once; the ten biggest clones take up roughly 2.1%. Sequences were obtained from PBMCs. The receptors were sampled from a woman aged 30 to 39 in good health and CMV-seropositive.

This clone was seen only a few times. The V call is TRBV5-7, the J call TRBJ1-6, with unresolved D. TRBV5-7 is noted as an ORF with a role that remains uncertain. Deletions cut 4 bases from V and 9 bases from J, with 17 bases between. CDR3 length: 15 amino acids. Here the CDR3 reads CASSRNRVSCSPLHF. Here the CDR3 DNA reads TGTGCCAGCAGCCGTAACCGGGTTAGTTGTTCACCCCTCCACTTT.

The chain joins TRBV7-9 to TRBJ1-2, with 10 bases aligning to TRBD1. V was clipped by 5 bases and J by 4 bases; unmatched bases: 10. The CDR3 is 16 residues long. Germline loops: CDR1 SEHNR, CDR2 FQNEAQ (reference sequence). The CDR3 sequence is CASSQYGQGVVYGYTF. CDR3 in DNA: TGTGCCAGCAGCCAATACGGACAGGGGGTAGTCTATGGCTACACCTTC.